This paragraph covers one T cell receptor (beta chain) sequence. Antigen: not known. The sample is drawn from a study of shared clonotypes between healthy human individuals. This table comes from immunoSEQ multiplex PCR, and its TCRdb copy is limited to in-frame clones, with some not included. The repertoire holds 1,100,000 or so clones, with around 78% as singletons. Overall study results and limits: Incomplete sequencing of sorted subsets was indicated by rarefaction despite large depth.

In germline, CDR1 is PRHDT, CDR2 FYEKMQ (reference sequence). CDR3 length: 15 amino acids. J gave up 1 base and V 6 bases, and 7 bases lay outside the gene matches. This chain joins TRBV13 and TRBJ1-1; 8 nucleotides agree with TRBD1. The sequencing input was memory CD4+ T cells from PBMCs. Stated subset: CD45RA-negative fraction. The TCR was taken from a young man in good health. Some clones in this sample may be carry-over from other donors' samples. In DNA, the CDR3 is TGTGCCAGCAGACGCCTCGACAGGGGGAACACTGAAGCTTTCTTT. Protein sequence: CASRRLDRGNTEAFF.